This TCR beta chain originates from a study of graft-versus-host responses after intestinal transplantation. Concerning this clone: The antigen is unknown.

The data were produced by immunoSEQ multiplex PCR, yet TCRdb's version contains in-frame clones alone and is incomplete. Among some 48,000 clones listed, roughly 95% were seen once. Germline values: CDR1 MGHRA, CDR2 YSYEKL. V lost 0 bases, J lost 4 bases, and 19 bases lay in between. The CDR3 runs to 18 residues. The input for sequencing was unstimulated CD8+ T cells sorted from spleen or lymph node cells, taken before transplant. This sequence joins TRBV4-1 and TRBJ1-3; D is ambiguous. This sequence was found in a human donor who was the organ donor for an intestinal transplant. The CDR3 nucleotides read TGCGCCAGCAGCCAAGATAGGAACCCGGCCATAGACGGAAACACCATATATTTT. It is translated as CASSQDRNPAIDGNTIYF.